The rows below give T cell receptor beta chains drawn from one sample of a study of a mutant IDH1 vaccine in newly diagnosed glioma. Clones were read by immunoSEQ multiplex PCR, and TCRdb kept only the in-frame ones, dropping some. The top ten hold nearly 20% of the sample, which has under 65,000 clones, approximately 80% seen once. The source was PBMCs, collected from a glioma patient treated with radiotherapy, temozolomide or both. Every receptor here comes from a man aged 18 to 29 with glioma. CDR3s include the opening cysteine and the closing phenylalanine or tryptophan. D genes are given only for firm matches. Part of the rows lack a size; the others show once, few, many or a class for expanded clones.

>TRBD1|TRBV18|TRBJ1-1|15|.
TGTGCCAGCTCACCGCGGGACAGGGGGAACACTGAAGCTTTCTTT
CASSPRDRGNTEAFF
>TRBD1|TRBV5-6|TRBJ1-1|16|.
TGTGCCAGCAGCTCACAGGGGGCATTCTTGAACACTGAAGCTTTCTTT
CASSSQGAFLNTEAFF
>.|TRBV30|TRBJ1-2|13|.
TGTGCCTACCCAACCCGATCTGGCAGTAACTACACCTTC
CAYPTRSGSNYTF
>TRBD1|TRBV9|TRBJ2-5|16|.
TGTGCCAGCAGCGCCCAATCGGACAGGGTCCAAGAGACCCAGTACTTC
CASSAQSDRVQETQYF
>.|TRBV5-1|TRBJ1-4|14|once
TGCGCCAGCAGCTTGGGGGGTCCCAATGAAAAACTGTTTTTT
CASSLGGPNEKLFF
>.|TRBV6-1|TRBJ2-1|16|once
TGTGCCAGCAGTGAGCAGGCCGGCTTGGGAGGCAATGAGCAGTTCTTC
CASSEQAGLGGNEQFF
>.|TRBV7-9|TRBJ1-2|14|.
TGTGCCAGCAGCGAACCGGGGGGCGGCTATGGCTACACCTTC
CASSEPGGGYGYTF
>.|TRBV5-1|TRBJ1-1|16|few
TGCGCCAGCAGCTTGGCGTCAGGGAGTATGAACACTGAAGCTTTCTTT
CASSLASGSMNTEAFF
>.|TRBV5-4|TRBJ2-7|15|.
TGTGCCAGCAGCTTAGGGGGTCTAGGCTCCTACGAGCAGTACTTC
CASSLGGLGSYEQYF
>.|TRBV30|TRBJ2-7|12|.
TGTGCCTGGGCAGGGGGGGGGTACGAGCAGTACTTC
CAWAGGGYEQYF
>.|TRBV2|TRBJ2-7|11|.
TGTGCCAGCAGCGAATACGGCGAGCAGTACTTC
CASSEYGEQYF
>.|TRBV6-5|TRBJ1-6|15|once
TGTGCCAGCAGTTACGGGGCAGGGGCGAATTCACCCCTCCACTTT
CASSYGAGANSPLHF
>TRBD1|TRBV4-1|TRBJ1-2|14|.
TGCGCCAGCAGCCAATCGGACAGGTCCCGAGGCTACACCTTC
CASSQSDRSRGYTF
>TRBD2|TRBV5-1|TRBJ2-1|15|.
TGCGCCAGCGCTATTACTAGCGGGGTTTACAATGAGCAGTTCTTC
CASAITSGVYNEQFF
>.|TRBV29-1|TRBJ1-1|14|.
TGCAGCGTATCCCGGGACTCCAAGGACACTGAAGCTTTCTTT
CSVSRDSKDTEAFF
>TRBD1|TRBV5-4|TRBJ1-2|13|.
TGTGCCAGCAGCCCCGACAGGGCTGGGGGCTACACCTTC
CASSPDRAGGYTF
>TRBD1|TRBV7-9|TRBJ1-1|14|few
TGTGCCAGCTCAGGGGGGCGGGTGAACACTGAAGCTTTCTTT
CASSGGRVNTEAFF
>.|TRBV5-4|TRBJ2-7|12|.
TGTGCCAGCAGCTCGAGCTCCTACGAGCAGTACTTC
CASSSSSYEQYF
>.|TRBV5-4|TRBJ1-1|13|.
TGTGCCAGCAGTATACAGGGAGTCGCTGAAGCTTTCTTT
CASSIQGVAEAFF
>.|TRBV6-5|TRBJ2-3|13|.
TGTGCCAGCAGGGACTACGACCCAGATACGCAGTATTTT
CASRDYDPDTQYF
>.|TRBV4-2|TRBJ2-7|13|.
TGTGCCAGCAGCCAAGATGGCGGGGATGAGCAGTACTTC
CASSQDGGDEQYF
>.|TRBV4-3|TRBJ2-2|15|.
TGCGCCAGCAGCCAAGTGACGCCGAACACCGGGGAGCTGTTTTTT
CASSQVTPNTGELFF
>TRBD1|TRBV7-9|TRBJ2-7|13|.
TGTGCCAGCAGATACGGGACAGGGGCCGAGCAGTACTTC
CASRYGTGAEQYF